This note documents a single T cell receptor beta chain sequence. Its antigen remains unknown. It was with a sample-barcoded 5' primer and a J-beta primer mix that a second PCR of about 7 to 12 cycles was run. TCRdb processed the 5' RACE reads anew with MiXCR; each CDR3 protein has one entry. The sample shows about 1.5 million distinct CDR3 sequences, 40% to 45% of them seen only once. There were at least 6 micrograms of total RNA extracted from every sample. Per the germline V gene, CDR1 is MNHEY and CDR2 is SVGEGT. The CDR3 loop spans 14 amino acids. V gave up 7 bases and J gave up 1 base, with 14 bases separating them. This record belongs to a study of blood T cells in healthy people across ages. Study at large: With template switching, about one barcoded beta molecule was captured per two T cells.

Findings and caveats of the study: Without sorted subsets, naive and antigen-experienced compartments could not be conclusively compared. With donor CMV status unknown, expanded clonotype changes were possibly confounded.

The source of this sequence is a woman younger than 30 in good health. What was sequenced was blood. The chain carries TRBV6-2 or TRBV6-3 and TRBJ2-7; no clear D gene. DNA for the CDR3: TGTGCCAGCACCAAGTCCGGGTCATCCTACGAGCAGTACTTC. Translation: CASTKSGSSYEQYF.